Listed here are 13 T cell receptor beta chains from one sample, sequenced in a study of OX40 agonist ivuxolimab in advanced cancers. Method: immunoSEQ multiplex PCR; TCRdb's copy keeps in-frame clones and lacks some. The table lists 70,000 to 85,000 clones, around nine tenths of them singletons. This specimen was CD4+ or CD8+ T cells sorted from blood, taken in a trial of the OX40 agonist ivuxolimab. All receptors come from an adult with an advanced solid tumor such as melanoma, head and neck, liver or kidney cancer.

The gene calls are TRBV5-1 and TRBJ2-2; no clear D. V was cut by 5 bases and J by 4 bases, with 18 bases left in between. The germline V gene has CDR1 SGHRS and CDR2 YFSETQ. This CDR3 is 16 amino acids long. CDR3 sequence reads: CASRSIGNPGTGELFF. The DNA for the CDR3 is TGCGCCAGCAGAAGTATAGGGAATCCGGGCACCGGGGAGCTGTTTTTT.

In DNA, the CDR3 is TGTGCCAGCAGCGCCACGGGTCCCCAAGAGACCCAGTACTTC. Translation: CASSATGPQETQYF. The rearrangement joins TRBV7-3 to TRBJ2-5; D not resolved. Germline lookup yields CDR1 SGHTA and CDR2 FQGTGA. The CDR3 covers 14 residues. The V end lost 5 bases, the J end lost 1 base, and 11 bases lay between the germline ends.

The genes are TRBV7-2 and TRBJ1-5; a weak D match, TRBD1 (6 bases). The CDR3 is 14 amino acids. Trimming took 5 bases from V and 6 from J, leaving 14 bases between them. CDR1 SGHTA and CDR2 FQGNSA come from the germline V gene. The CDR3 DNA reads TGTGCCAGCAGCCGACCAGGGGATGGTCAGCCCCAGCATTTT. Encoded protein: CASSRPGDGQPQHF.

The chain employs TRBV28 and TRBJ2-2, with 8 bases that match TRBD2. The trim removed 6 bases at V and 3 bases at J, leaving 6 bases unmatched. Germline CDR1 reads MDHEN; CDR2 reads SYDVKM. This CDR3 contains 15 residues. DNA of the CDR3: TGTGCCAGCAGGCGCGCGGGGGGATACACCGGGGAGCTGTTTTTT. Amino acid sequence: CASRRAGGYTGELFF.

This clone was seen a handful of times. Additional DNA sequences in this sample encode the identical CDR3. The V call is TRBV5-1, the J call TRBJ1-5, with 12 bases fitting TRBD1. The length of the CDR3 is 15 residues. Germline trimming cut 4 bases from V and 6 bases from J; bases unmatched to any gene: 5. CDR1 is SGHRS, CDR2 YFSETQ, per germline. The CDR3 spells CASSPGQGAGQPQHF. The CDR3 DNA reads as TGCGCCAGCAGCCCGGGACAGGGGGCTGGTCAGCCCCAGCATTTT.

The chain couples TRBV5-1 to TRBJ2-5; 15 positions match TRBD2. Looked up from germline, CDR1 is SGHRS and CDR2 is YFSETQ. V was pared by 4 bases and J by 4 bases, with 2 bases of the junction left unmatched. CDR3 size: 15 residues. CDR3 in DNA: TGCGCCAGCAGCAGGGGACTAGCGGGAGGAGAGACCCAGTACTTC. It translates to CASSRGLAGGETQYF.

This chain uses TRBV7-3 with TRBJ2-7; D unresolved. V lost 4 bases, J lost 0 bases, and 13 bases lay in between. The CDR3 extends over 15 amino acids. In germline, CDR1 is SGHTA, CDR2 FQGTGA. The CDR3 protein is CASSSRVGSSYEQYF. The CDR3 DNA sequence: TGTGCCAGCAGCTCCCGAGTGGGAAGCTCCTACGAGCAGTACTTC.

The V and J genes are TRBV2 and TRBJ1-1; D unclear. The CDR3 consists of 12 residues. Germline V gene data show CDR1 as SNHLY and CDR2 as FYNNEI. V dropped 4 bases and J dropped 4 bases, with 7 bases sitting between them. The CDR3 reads CASSGVSTEAFF. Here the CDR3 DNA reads TGTGCCAGCAGTGGCGTGAGCACTGAAGCTTTCTTT.

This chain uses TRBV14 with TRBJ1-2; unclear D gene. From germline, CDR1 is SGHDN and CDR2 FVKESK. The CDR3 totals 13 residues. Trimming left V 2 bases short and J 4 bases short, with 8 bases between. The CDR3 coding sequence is TGTGCCAGCAGCCAATACGGTGGCTATGGCTACACCTTC. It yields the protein CASSQYGGYGYTF.

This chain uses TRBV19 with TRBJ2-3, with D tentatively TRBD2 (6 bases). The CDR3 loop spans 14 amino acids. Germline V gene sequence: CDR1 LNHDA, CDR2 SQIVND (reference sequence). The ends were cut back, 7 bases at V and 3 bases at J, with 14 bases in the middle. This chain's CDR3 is CASKPRSGTDTQYF. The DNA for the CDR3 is TGTGCCAGTAAGCCCCGTAGCGGTACAGATACGCAGTATTTT. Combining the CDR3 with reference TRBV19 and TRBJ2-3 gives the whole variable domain DGGITQSPKYLFRKEGQNVTLSCEQNLNHDAMYWYRQDPGQGLRLIYYSQIVNDFQKGDIAEGYSVSREKKESFPLTVTSAQKNPTAFYLCASKPRSGTDTQYFGPGTRLTVL.

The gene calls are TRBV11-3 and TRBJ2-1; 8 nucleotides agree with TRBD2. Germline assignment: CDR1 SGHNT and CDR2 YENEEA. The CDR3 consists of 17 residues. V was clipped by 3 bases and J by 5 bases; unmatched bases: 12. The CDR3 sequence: CASSLRLGAGGNNEQFF. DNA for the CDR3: TGTGCCAGCAGCTTGAGGCTAGGCGCGGGAGGCAACAATGAGCAGTTCTTC.

For the CDR3, the DNA is TGTGCCAGTAGATACGTGGGGACAGGGGGTAGTGAGCAGTTCTTC. Translated, it gives CASRYVGTGGSEQFF. The J gene is TRBJ2-1, the V gene TRBV19, with TRBD1 matching 11 bases. This CDR3 is 15 amino acids long. The junction had 10 bases not matched to a gene; V was cut back by 6 bases and J by 9 bases. CDR1 and CDR2 (germline): LNHDA, SQIVND (reference sequence).

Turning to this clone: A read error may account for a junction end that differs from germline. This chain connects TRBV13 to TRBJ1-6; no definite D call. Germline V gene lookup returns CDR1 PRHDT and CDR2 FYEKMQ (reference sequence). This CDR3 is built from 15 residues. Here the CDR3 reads CASSLGLGDNTPLHF. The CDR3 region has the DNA TGTGCCAGCAGCTTAGGCCTTGGAGATAATACACCCCTCCACTTT. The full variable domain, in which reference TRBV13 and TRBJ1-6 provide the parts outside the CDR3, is AAGVIQSPRHLIKEKRETATLKCYPIPRHDTVYWYQQGPGQDPQFLISFYEKMQSDKGSIPDRFSAQQFSDYHSELNMSSLELGDSALYFCASSLGLGDNTPLHFGNGTRLTVT.